The 18 T cell receptor beta chains in this list originate from one sample, sequenced in a study of T cell responses to AZD1222 COVID-19 vaccine. TCRdb keeps only in-frame clones here, not all; method: immunoSEQ multiplex PCR. The sample consists of some 81,000 clones, 70% to 90% of them appearing once. The starting material was peripheral blood, obtained 28 days after the second AZD1222 dose. The origin of the receptors is an adult who received the AZD1222 COVID-19 vaccine.

The chain links TRBV5-3 to TRBJ1-2, with unresolved D. TRBV5-3 is annotated as an ORF whose role is uncertain. The CDR3 sequence is 14 residues long. Between the trimmed V and J ends, which lost 0 bases and 5 bases, there was a span of 11 bases. As DNA, the CDR3 is TGTGCCAGAAGCTTGGCTGTCGGGAGATATGGCTACACCTTC. Its translation: CARSLAVGRYGYTF.

V usage is TRBV27 and J usage is TRBJ1-2; TRBD1 matches 12 bases. The CDR3 contains 16 residues. With V trimmed by 8 bases and J by 4 bases, 11 bases remained unmatched. Germline V gene sequence: CDR1 MNHEY, CDR2 SMNVEV (reference sequence). The CDR3 reads CASGPGLGQGAYGYTF. Written as DNA, the CDR3 is TGTGCCAGCGGTCCCGGTTTGGGACAGGGGGCCTATGGCTACACCTTC.

The V and J genes are TRBV3-1 (or the pseudogene TRBV3-2) and TRBJ2-5; a possible D gene is TRBD2 (5 bases). Per germline, CDR1 LGHDT and CDR2 YNNKEL (reference sequence). This CDR3 contains 14 residues. V shed 3 bases and J shed 2 bases, with 10 bases lying between them. The CDR3 coding sequence is TGTGCCAGCAGCCATTTTCAGCGGCAAGAGACCCAGTACTTC. Translating it yields CASSHFQRQETQYF.

The chain carries TRBV30 and TRBJ1-5; D unresolved. V was clipped by 2 bases and J by 3 bases, with 8 bases between them. CDR1 GTSNPN and CDR2 SVGIG come from the germline V gene (reference sequence). CDR3 size: 13 residues. The CDR3 is CAWSPRDNQPQHF. The CDR3 nucleotides read TGTGCCTGGAGTCCACGGGACAATCAGCCCCAGCATTTT.

The rearrangement links TRBV3-1 (or the pseudogene TRBV3-2) to TRBJ2-3, with D uncertain. The germline gives CDR1 LGHDT, CDR2 YNNKEL (reference sequence). V was clipped by 0 bases and J by 7 bases, with 5 bases between them. This CDR3 has 12 residues. The CDR3 DNA is TGTGCCAGCAGCCAAGAGGGGTATACGCAGTATTTT. Translating it yields CASSQEGYTQYF.

The CDR3 reads CASSLLGGTQFF. DNA of the CDR3: TGTGCCAGCAGTTTATTAGGTGGGACTCAGTTCTTC. The chain has TRBV27 and TRBJ2-1; D is possibly TRBD2 (6 bases). CDR1 MNHEY and CDR2 SMNVEV come from the germline V gene (reference sequence). Trimming removed 1 base from V and 13 bases from J, with 11 bases in between. The CDR3 is 12 amino acids.

V gene TRBV6-1 combines with J gene TRBJ2-1, with 10 positions matching TRBD2. The V segment lost 4 bases and the J segment 5 bases; nucleotides outside the gene matches: 8. There are 16 residues in the CDR3. CDR1 is MNHNS, CDR2 SASEGT, per germline. For the CDR3, the DNA is TGTGCCAGCAGTGGACCCACAGCGGGGGGGAACAATGAGCAGTTCTTC. Its protein is CASSGPTAGGNNEQFF.

This clone was seen only once. V usage is TRBV14 and J usage is TRBJ2-5; 11 bases are a match to TRBD2. Per the germline V gene, CDR1 is SGHDN and CDR2 is FVKESK. This CDR3 region has 17 residues. The trim removed 2 bases at V and 5 bases at J, leaving 10 bases unmatched. The CDR3 loop reads CASSQLVAGGLKETQYF. Here the CDR3 DNA reads TGTGCCAGCAGCCAACTCGTAGCGGGGGGGCTAAAGGAGACCCAGTACTTC.

This chain uses TRBV28 with TRBJ2-2; unclear D gene. Germline V gives CDR1 MDHEN, CDR2 SYDVKM. This CDR3 has 12 amino acids. V was shortened by 1 base and J by 9 bases, with 6 bases between the two germline ends. The CDR3 loop is CASSLYMRELFF. The CDR3 coding sequence is TGTGCCAGCAGTTTATACATGAGGGAGCTGTTTTTT.

The chain recombines TRBV19 with TRBJ2-7; D is uncertain. Looked up from germline, CDR1 is LNHDA and CDR2 is SQIVND (reference sequence). The CDR3 contains 14 residues. V lost 5 bases, J lost 4 bases, and 15 bases lay in between. The CDR3 is CASSDQIFGYEQYF. The DNA of the CDR3 is TGTGCCAGTAGTGATCAGATCTTTGGGTACGAGCAGTACTTC.

The gene calls are TRBV11-3 and TRBJ2-7; D not resolved. The CDR3 covers 12 residues. The germline V gene has CDR1 SGHNT and CDR2 YENEEA. V lost 5 bases, J lost 6 bases, and 11 bases lay in between. The chain's CDR3 is CASSPSSSEQYF. The CDR3, as DNA: TGTGCCAGCAGCCCCTCCTCAAGCGAGCAGTACTTC.

This chain links TRBV30 with TRBJ2-3; possibly TRBD1 or TRBD2 for D (6 bases each). The CDR3 consists of 12 residues. Germline values: CDR1 GTSNPN, CDR2 SVGIG (reference sequence). Trimming shortened V by 8 bases and J by 5 bases, and 14 bases separated the two germline ends. The CDR3 spells CARGGSGDTQYF. As DNA, the CDR3 is TGTGCCAGAGGGGGGAGTGGAGATACGCAGTATTTT.

A single count supports this clone. This chain links TRBV7-2 with TRBJ1-5; the D gene is possibly TRBD1 (5 bases). The CDR3 length is 14 residues. Germline lookup yields CDR1 SGHTA and CDR2 FQGNSA. V lost 5 bases and J lost 7, with 15 bases in between. The DNA of the CDR3 is TGTGCCAGCAGCGAAACTGGGGGAGGACAGCCCCAGCATTTT. This codes for CASSETGGGQPQHF.

The rearrangement links TRBV6-6 to TRBJ1-5; D not certain. V was pared by 5 bases and J by 0 bases, with 23 bases between. CDR1 and CDR2 (germline): MNHNY, SVGAGI (reference sequence). CDR3 size: 19 residues. CDR3 residues: CASSLRTDPRSYSNQPQHF. The CDR3 nucleotides read TGTGCCAGCAGTCTCCGGACGGATCCCCGAAGTTATAGCAATCAGCCCCAGCATTTT.

The chain carries TRBV3-1 (or the pseudogene TRBV3-2) and TRBJ1-4, with 7 bases matching TRBD1. The trim removed 6 bases at V and 5 bases at J, leaving 9 bases unmatched. This CDR3 has 15 residues. Germline V gene sequence: CDR1 LGHDT, CDR2 YNNKEL (reference sequence). The CDR3 spells CASRLSAGGNEKLFF. The DNA for the CDR3 is TGTGCCAGCAGGCTATCGGCAGGGGGAAATGAAAAACTGTTTTTT.

This chain uses TRBV5-4 with TRBJ1-6; D remains ambiguous. The CDR3 runs to 14 residues. V lost 2 bases and J lost 10, with 13 bases in between. Germline V gives CDR1 SGHNT, CDR2 YYREEE (reference sequence). CDR3 bases: TGTGCCAGCAGCTTTCGGTACCGGAACTCACCCCTCCACTTT. Its translation is CASSFRYRNSPLHF.

J is TRBJ2-3 and V is TRBV6-2 or TRBV6-3, with TRBD2 as a possible D gene (6 bases). CDR1 MNHEY and CDR2 SVGEGT come from the germline V gene. The length of the CDR3 is 16 residues. V was trimmed by 5 bases and J by 3 bases, leaving 18 bases between them. CDR3: CASSPPGSGETDTQYF. CDR3 sequence (DNA): TGTGCCAGCAGTCCCCCGGGATCGGGGGAAACAGATACGCAGTATTTT.

This clone was seen once. The V gene is TRBV29-1, the J gene TRBJ1-5; D is unclear. The germline V gene encodes CDR1 SQVTM and CDR2 ANQGSEA. V lost 2 bases and J lost 7, with 12 bases in between. This CDR3 is 13 amino acids long. This CDR3 reads CSVELGERQPQHF. CDR3 DNA: TGCAGCGTTGAACTCGGGGAGCGACAGCCCCAGCATTTT.